One sample yielded the 2 T cell receptor beta chains listed below, sequenced in a study of CD8+CD57+ T cells in acquired aplastic anemia (dated by TCRdb to the late 2010s). The sample was run on an Illumina HiSeq 2000. Genomic DNA served as template for TCR beta VDJ combination and CDR3 sequence profiling. The public reads were quality trimmed at Q25 with fastp and then assembled into clones with MiXCR by TCRdb, keeping productive beta chains. Each CDR3 protein appears once, grouped with its most common genes and DNA. The sample table records roughly 250,000 distinct CDR3 sequences; around 45% of these occur just once. Of the sample, approximately 7.8% falls within the top ten clones. Patients chosen for sequencing had shown expansion of CD8+CD57+ cells by flow cytometry. Sequencing was carried out using sorted CD4+, CD8+, or CD8+CD57+ T cells (not recorded which) from PBMCs. All receptors come from a human donor with aplastic anemia.

The table lists this clonotype with many counts. The chain is built from TRBV10-3 and TRBJ1-1; no clear D. The V end lost 10 bases, the J end lost 1 base, and 10 bases lay between the germline ends. Germline CDR1 reads ENHRY; CDR2 reads SYGVKD. There are 12 residues in the CDR3. CDR3 sequence: CATRGGNTEAFF. The CDR3 region has the DNA TGTGCCACCCGAGGAGGGAACACTGAAGCTTTCTTT.

This clonotype was recorded once. The chain links TRBV12-3 or TRBV12-4 to TRBJ1-2; TRBD1 agrees at 8 bases. The length of the CDR3 is 15 residues. The J segment lost 7 bases and the V segment lost 3 bases, leaving 10 bases of the junction unmatched. The CDR3 nucleotides read TGTGCCAGCAGTTTTGGATCAGGGGGCACGGGTGGCTACACCTTC. Protein: CASSFGSGGTGGYTF.